The 32 T cell receptor beta chains reported below all come from one sample, sequenced in a study of T cell changes during pregnancy in multiple sclerosis. TCRdb's copy holds only in-frame clones and misses some; the assay was immunoSEQ multiplex PCR. The table records tens of thousands of clones, approximately 92% of them present only once. Material: CD8+ T cells from peripheral blood mononuclear cells, obtained in the third trimester of pregnancy. Source of these receptors: a female donor with multiple sclerosis, enrolled in a pregnancy study.

V is TRBV10-2 and J is TRBJ2-1; 9 nucleotides agree with TRBD2. The length of the CDR3 is 15 residues. Per germline, CDR1 WSHSY and CDR2 SAAADI. V dropped 6 bases and J dropped 2; count of bases not matched to a gene: 5. The CDR3 region is CASRIAGETYNEQFF. CDR3 DNA: TGCGCCAGCAGAATAGCGGGGGAGACCTACAATGAGCAGTTCTTC.

The chain links TRBV28 to TRBJ2-7; 7 bases align to TRBD1. J was trimmed by 2 bases and V by 2 bases; bases with no gene match: 15. The CDR3 has 18 residues. In germline, CDR1 is MDHEN, CDR2 SYDVKM. The CDR3 reads CASSLPGQESLDPYEQYF. Here the CDR3 DNA reads TGTGCCAGCAGTTTACCCGGACAGGAATCCCTAGATCCCTACGAGCAGTACTTC.

The V gene is TRBV9, the J gene TRBJ2-1; 9 nucleotides align to TRBD1. The CDR3 is 17 residues long. Trimming cost V 0 bases and J 7 bases; bases outside gene matches: 11. Germline V gene sequence: CDR1 SGDLS, CDR2 YYNGEE. The CDR3 nucleotides read TGTGCCAGCAGCGTAGCCAGTTCGGGACAGGGTTTTAATGAGCAGTTCTTC. Its translation: CASSVASSGQGFNEQFF.

The J gene is TRBJ2-7, the V gene TRBV5-1, with 11 bases fitting TRBD1. The germline gives CDR1 SGHRS, CDR2 YFSETQ. Trimming cost V 1 base and J 4 bases; bases outside gene matches: 7. The CDR3 spans 16 residues. CDR3 sequence: CASSLKGQGAEYEQYF. The CDR3, as DNA: TGCGCCAGCAGCTTGAAAGGACAGGGGGCGGAATACGAGCAGTACTTC.

The CDR3 nucleotides are TGCGCCAGCAGCCAAGGCCAAACTGACATCCTGACAGCCTACGAGCAGTACTTC. Its translation: CASSQGQTDILTAYEQYF. The chain is built from TRBV4-1 and TRBJ2-7; TRBD1 is a possible D gene (5 bases). V lost 1 base, J lost 2 bases, and 21 bases lay in between. The CDR3 contains 18 residues. Germline V gives CDR1 MGHRA, CDR2 YSYEKL.

The chain carries TRBV6-1 and TRBJ2-1; D perhaps matches TRBD1 (5 bases). This CDR3 is built from 15 residues. The germline V gene has CDR1 MNHNS and CDR2 SASEGT. Trimming left V 1 base short and J 0 bases short, with 7 bases between. The CDR3 reads CASSEDRSSYNEQFF. In nucleotides, the CDR3 is TGTGCCAGCAGTGAAGACAGGAGCTCCTACAATGAGCAGTTCTTC.

The J gene is TRBJ2-1, the V gene TRBV7-9; 9 positions match TRBD1. Germline V gene lookup returns CDR1 SEHNR and CDR2 FQNEAQ (reference sequence). This CDR3 comprises 16 residues. With 5 bases clipped from V and 2 bases from J, the junction kept 7 bases outside the gene matches. The CDR3 sequence is CASSASQGAAYNEQFF. The CDR3 DNA reads as TGTGCCAGCAGCGCCTCACAGGGGGCGGCCTACAATGAGCAGTTCTTC.

The chain recombines TRBV9 with TRBJ1-1; D is perhaps TRBD1 (6 bases). Germline V gene lookup returns CDR1 SGDLS and CDR2 YYNGEE. V lost 0 bases, J lost 0 bases, and 15 bases lay in between. This CDR3 comprises 17 residues. Here the CDR3 reads CASSVAPSRGMNTEAFF. The CDR3 region has the DNA TGTGCCAGCAGCGTAGCCCCCAGTAGGGGGATGAACACTGAAGCTTTCTTT.

The chain recombines TRBV29-1 with TRBJ2-7; TRBD2 matches at 9 bases. The germline CDR1 and CDR2 sequences are SQVTM and ANQGSEA. The CDR3 spans 13 residues. The V segment lost 6 bases and the J segment 0 bases; nucleotides outside the gene matches: 3. The CDR3 here is CSVGLASSYEQYF. The CDR3 nucleotides read TGCAGCGTCGGACTAGCGAGCTCCTACGAGCAGTACTTC.

The count of this clone is one. The chain couples TRBV7-3 to TRBJ2-7; D ambiguous. The CDR3 runs to 14 residues. V gave up 5 bases and J gave up 3 bases, with 14 bases separating them. Germline-derived CDR1 and CDR2 are SGHTA and FQGTGA. The CDR3 DNA sequence: TGTGCCAGCAGCCCCATGGGCCGAAGCTACGAGCAGTACTTC. Translating it yields CASSPMGRSYEQYF.

This chain uses TRBV15 with TRBJ2-7; D ambiguous. CDR3 length: 15 amino acids. Trimming shortened V by 3 bases and J by 1 base, and 13 bases separated the two germline ends. Germline V lookup: CDR1 LNHNV, CDR2 YYDKDF (reference sequence). The CDR3, as DNA: TGTGCCACCAGCAGCACAACAGAGAGTTCCTACGAGCAGTACTTC. This codes for CATSSTTESSYEQYF.

The chain couples TRBV7-9 to TRBJ1-3, with D hard to call. The CDR3 covers 12 residues. Germline V gives CDR1 SEHNR, CDR2 FQNEAQ (reference sequence). V was trimmed by 7 bases and J by 3 bases, leaving 7 bases between them. In DNA, the CDR3 is TGTGCCAGCATCGTAGATGGAAACACCATATATTTT. It specifies CASIVDGNTIYF.

The chain uses TRBV27 and TRBJ2-7, with 9 positions matching TRBD1. Germline CDR1 MNHEY, CDR2 SMNVEV (reference sequence). This CDR3 is built from 14 residues. V was pared by 2 bases and J by 4 bases, with 3 bases of the junction left unmatched. The CDR3 loop is CASSLGTGFYEQYF. CDR3 in DNA: TGTGCCAGCAGTTTAGGGACAGGGTTTTACGAGCAGTACTTC.

The DNA for the CDR3 is TGTGCCAGCAGTGAAGGCCAGGGGAGGGCCTACGAGCAGTACTTC. This codes for CASSEGQGRAYEQYF. The genes are TRBV6-1 and TRBJ2-7; D perhaps matches TRBD2 (7 bases). Trimming took 1 base from V and 2 from J, leaving 12 bases between them. The CDR3 length is 15 residues. Germline V gene sequence: CDR1 MNHNS, CDR2 SASEGT.

This chain uses TRBV6-4 with TRBJ2-3; D is possibly TRBD2 (5 bases). In germline, CDR1 is MRHNA, CDR2 SNTAGT. V was shortened by 0 bases and J by 2 bases, with 12 bases between the two germline ends. This CDR3 spans 16 amino acids. CDR3 in amino acids: CASSDSAGANTDTQYF. DNA for the CDR3: TGTGCCAGCAGTGACTCGGCGGGCGCGAACACAGATACGCAGTATTTT.

This chain links TRBV11-2 with TRBJ2-7, with D maybe TRBD2 (5 bases). The CDR3 covers 14 residues. From germline, CDR1 is SGHAT and CDR2 FQNNGV. The ends were cut back, 6 bases at V and 3 bases at J, with 15 bases in the middle. CDR3 region: CASRQTGMIYEQYF. The CDR3 DNA is TGTGCCAGCAGACAAACCGGGATGATCTACGAGCAGTACTTC.

This rearrangement joins TRBV6-4 to TRBJ2-6; no reliable D call. Germline lookup yields CDR1 MRHNA and CDR2 SNTAGT. CDR3 length: 15 residues. Trimming stripped 3 bases from V and 4 bases from J, with 10 bases between. The DNA of the CDR3 is TGTGCCAGCAGTGATTCCTTGTCCGGGGCCAACGTCCTGACTTTC. Its protein product is CASSDSLSGANVLTF.

J is TRBJ1-2 and V is TRBV6-4; 9 bases are shared with TRBD1. CDR1 and CDR2 from the germline V gene are MRHNA and SNTAGT. V dropped 5 bases and J dropped 6; count of bases not matched to a gene: 13. There are 16 residues in the CDR3. CDR3 DNA: TGTGCCAGCAGTACCCATTCTGACAGGGGGTTGGATGGCTACACCTTC. This gives the protein CASSTHSDRGLDGYTF.

This chain links TRBV2 with TRBJ2-4, with D tentatively TRBD2 (5 bases). V lost 1 base to trimming and J lost 0 bases, with 10 bases between them. CDR1 is SNHLY and CDR2 is FYNNEI in the germline V gene. This CDR3 contains 16 residues. The CDR3 nucleotides read TGTGCCAGCAGTGAAGGGGGAGAACTAGCCAAAAACATTCAGTACTTC. Translation: CASSEGGELAKNIQYF.

In DNA form, the CDR3 reads TGTGCCAGCAGCGTAGCCTCCTCCCCAGGGGGAAATTCACCCCTCCACTTT. Its translation: CASSVASSPGGNSPLHF. The rearrangement joins TRBV9 to TRBJ1-6, with 7 bases aligning to TRBD1. Germline-derived CDR1 and CDR2 are SGDLS and YYNGEE. The CDR3 totals 17 residues. Germline trimming cut 0 bases from V and 7 bases from J; bases unmatched to any gene: 10.

The chain recombines TRBV4-1 with TRBJ1-3; D may be TRBD1 (6 bases). The germline V gene has CDR1 MGHRA and CDR2 YSYEKL. V lost 1 base and J 0 bases, leaving 16 bases between the germline ends. The CDR3 covers 18 residues. The CDR3 sequence is CASSQVGRPDSSGNTIYF. The CDR3 nucleotides read TGCGCCAGCAGCCAAGTAGGAAGACCGGACAGCTCTGGAAACACCATATATTTT.

The DNA of the CDR3 is TGTGCCACCAGCAGGGGACTATGGCAGGGGAATGAGGAAAAACTGTTTTTT. Translation: CATSRGLWQGNEEKLFF. This chain uses TRBV15 with TRBJ1-4; D perhaps matches TRBD1 (6 bases). Germline V CDR1 and CDR2: LNHNV, YYDKDF (reference sequence). The CDR3 length is 17 residues. V was pared by 3 bases and J by 8 bases, with 22 bases between.

This clone appeared once. The rearrangement uses TRBV15 and TRBJ1-1; 7 positions match TRBD1. Germline lookup yields CDR1 LNHNV and CDR2 YYDKDF (reference sequence). The CDR3 is 14 residues long. The V and J ends lost 6 bases and 0 bases, in that order; junction bases with no gene match: 4. The CDR3 is CATRQGIMNTEAFF. The CDR3 DNA follows: TGTGCCACCAGACAGGGGATCATGAACACTGAAGCTTTCTTT.

The chain couples TRBV5-3 to TRBJ2-3, with a tentative D call TRBD2 (6 bases). TRBV5-3 is given ORF status, its function remaining uncertain. This CDR3 is 19 amino acids long. Trimming cost V 0 bases and J 2 bases, with 22 bases left between them. The chain's CDR3 is CARSLGWDGGVPTTDTQYF. In DNA, the CDR3 is TGTGCCAGAAGCTTGGGCTGGGACGGGGGAGTCCCGACCACAGATACGCAGTATTTT.

The rearrangement links TRBV14 to TRBJ1-1; D is ambiguous. Germline CDR1 reads SGHDN; CDR2 reads FVKESK. Trimming cost V 1 base and J 6 bases, with 6 bases left between them. CDR3 length equals 12 residues. CDR3 in DNA: TGTGCCAGCAGCCAAGGGGAGTCTGAAGCTTTCTTT. Protein: CASSQGESEAFF.

This chain connects TRBV20-1 to TRBJ2-7, with a weak D call TRBD1 (6 bases). The CDR3 is 11 amino acids. With 2 bases removed from V and 4 bases from J, the gap between germline ends came to 6 bases. Germline V CDR1 and CDR2: DFQATT, SNEGSKA (reference sequence). The CDR3 here is CSARQGYEQYF. The CDR3 DNA is TGCAGTGCTAGACAGGGGTACGAGCAGTACTTC.

V gene TRBV7-2 combines with J gene TRBJ2-2; D perhaps matches TRBD2 (6 bases). Germline CDR1 is SGHTA and CDR2 is FQGNSA. CDR3 length: 15 amino acids. V shed 4 bases and J shed 4 bases, with 13 bases lying between them. CDR3: CASSSSRGITGELFF. The CDR3 DNA reads as TGTGCCAGCAGCTCCTCGCGCGGGATCACCGGGGAGCTGTTTTTT.

The rearrangement links TRBV9 to TRBJ2-6; TRBD1 is a possible D gene (6 bases). CDR1 SGDLS and CDR2 YYNGEE come from the germline V gene. The V and J ends lost 2 bases and 1 base respectively, with 13 bases between them. The CDR3 consists of 17 residues. DNA of the CDR3: TGTGCCAGCAGCGTCCGACCTCAGGGGTCTGGGGCCAACGTCCTGACTTTC. Translated: CASSVRPQGSGANVLTF.

CDR3 sequence reads: CASSLRLRQGNTGELFF. The CDR3, as DNA: TGTGCCAGCAGCTTACGATTAAGACAGGGGAACACCGGGGAGCTGTTTTTT. The rearrangement uses TRBV5-8 and TRBJ2-2, with 7 nucleotides matching TRBD1. The CDR3 runs to 17 residues. Germline V lookup: CDR1 SGHTS, CDR2 YDEGEE. J lost 1 base, V lost 2 bases, and 8 bases had no gene match.

The table lists this clone with a count of one. The rearrangement joins TRBV6-4 to TRBJ2-1; D is unresolved. Germline V gene lookup returns CDR1 MRHNA and CDR2 SNTAGT. The length of the CDR3 is 14 residues. V lost 0 bases and J lost 5, with 8 bases in between. The CDR3: CASSDSPGHNEQFF. CDR3 coding DNA: TGTGCCAGCAGTGACTCCCCAGGCCACAATGAGCAGTTCTTC.

The rearrangement joins TRBV28 to TRBJ2-1; D is undetermined. Germline CDR1 MDHEN, CDR2 SYDVKM. This CDR3 spans 11 amino acids. Trimming removed 5 bases from V and 6 bases from J, with 5 bases in between. The CDR3 region has the DNA TGTGCCAGCAGTCTCGGCAATGAGCAGTTCTTC. This translates into CASSLGNEQFF.

The chain carries TRBV27 and TRBJ1-2; possibly TRBD1 for D (6 bases). The CDR3 spans 15 residues. CDR1 and CDR2 from the germline V gene are MNHEY and SMNVEV (reference sequence). Trimming removed 2 bases at V and 8 bases at J, with 18 bases between. Written as DNA, the CDR3 is TGTGCCAGCAGTTTAACGGGACATGGGAATGCGGGCTACACCTTC. Protein: CASSLTGHGNAGYTF.